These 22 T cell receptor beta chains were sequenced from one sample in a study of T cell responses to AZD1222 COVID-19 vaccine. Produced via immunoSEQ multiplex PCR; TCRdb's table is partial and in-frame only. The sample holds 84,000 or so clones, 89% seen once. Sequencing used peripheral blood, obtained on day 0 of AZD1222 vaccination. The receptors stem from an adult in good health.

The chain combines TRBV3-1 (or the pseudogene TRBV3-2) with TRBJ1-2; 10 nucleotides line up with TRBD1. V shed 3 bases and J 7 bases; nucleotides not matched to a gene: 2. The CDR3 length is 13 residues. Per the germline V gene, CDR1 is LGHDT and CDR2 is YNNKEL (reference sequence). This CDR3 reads CASSQGQGFGYTF. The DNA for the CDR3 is TGTGCCAGCAGCCAGGGACAGGGGTTTGGCTACACCTTC.

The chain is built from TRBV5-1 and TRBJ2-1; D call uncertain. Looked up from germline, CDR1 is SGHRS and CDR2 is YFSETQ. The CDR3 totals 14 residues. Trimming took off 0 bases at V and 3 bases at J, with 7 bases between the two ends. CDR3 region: CASSLDRNYNEQFF. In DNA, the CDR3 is TGCGCCAGCAGCTTGGATAGGAACTACAATGAGCAGTTCTTC.

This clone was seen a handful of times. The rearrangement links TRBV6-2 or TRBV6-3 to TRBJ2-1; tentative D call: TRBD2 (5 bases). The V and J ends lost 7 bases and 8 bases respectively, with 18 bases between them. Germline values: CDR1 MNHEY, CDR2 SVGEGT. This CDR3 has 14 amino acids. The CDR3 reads CASTPAGPSHEQFF. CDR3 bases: TGTGCCAGCACCCCCGCGGGCCCTTCACATGAGCAGTTCTTC.

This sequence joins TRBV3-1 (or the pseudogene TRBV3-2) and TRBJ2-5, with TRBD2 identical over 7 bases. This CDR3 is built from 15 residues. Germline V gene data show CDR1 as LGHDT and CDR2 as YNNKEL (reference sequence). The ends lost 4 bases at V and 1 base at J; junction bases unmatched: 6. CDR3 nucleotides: TGTGCCAGCAGCCGGAGCGGGGCTATCCAAGAGACCCAGTACTTC. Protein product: CASSRSGAIQETQYF.

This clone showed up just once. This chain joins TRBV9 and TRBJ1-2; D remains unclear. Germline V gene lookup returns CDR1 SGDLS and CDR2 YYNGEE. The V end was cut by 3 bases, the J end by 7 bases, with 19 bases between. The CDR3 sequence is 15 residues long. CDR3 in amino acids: CASSATPGVLSGYTF. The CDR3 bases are TGTGCCAGCAGCGCCACCCCCGGGGTGTTGAGTGGCTACACCTTC.

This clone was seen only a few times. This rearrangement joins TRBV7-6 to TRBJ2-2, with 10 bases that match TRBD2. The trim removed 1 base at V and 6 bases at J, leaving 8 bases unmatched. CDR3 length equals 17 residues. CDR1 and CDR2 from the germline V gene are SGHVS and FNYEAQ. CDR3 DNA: TGTGCCAGCAGCTTAGGGGGATCTAGCGGGAGTGCCGGGGAGCTGTTTTTT. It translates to CASSLGGSSGSAGELFF.

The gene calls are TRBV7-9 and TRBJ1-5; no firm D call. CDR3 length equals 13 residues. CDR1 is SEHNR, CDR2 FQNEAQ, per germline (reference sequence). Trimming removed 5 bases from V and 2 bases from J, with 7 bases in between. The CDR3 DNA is TGTGCCAGCAGCCGAAGTGGCAATCAGCCCCAGCATTTT. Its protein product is CASSRSGNQPQHF.

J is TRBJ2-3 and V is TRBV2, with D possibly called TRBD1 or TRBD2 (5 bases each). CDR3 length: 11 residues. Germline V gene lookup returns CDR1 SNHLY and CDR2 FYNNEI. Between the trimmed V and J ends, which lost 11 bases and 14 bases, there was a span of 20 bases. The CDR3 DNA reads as TGTGCCGGGGACCGGGACGGACGTATGTATTTT. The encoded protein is CAGDRDGRMYF.

CDR3 loop: CASSPGSSNQPQHF. CDR3 DNA sequence: TGTGCCAGCTCACCAGGGTCTAGCAATCAGCCCCAGCATTTT. The chain recombines TRBV18 with TRBJ1-5, with no clear D. The CDR3 extends over 14 amino acids. Germline V lookup: CDR1 KGHSH, CDR2 LQKENI. V was cut by 2 bases and J by 0 bases, with 5 bases left in between.

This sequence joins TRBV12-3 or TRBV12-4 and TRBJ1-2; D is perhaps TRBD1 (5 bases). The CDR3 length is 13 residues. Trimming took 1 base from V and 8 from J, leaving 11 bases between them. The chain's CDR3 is CASSLGQGLGYTF. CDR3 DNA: TGTGCCAGCAGTTTAGGGCAGGGTCTGGGCTACACCTTC.

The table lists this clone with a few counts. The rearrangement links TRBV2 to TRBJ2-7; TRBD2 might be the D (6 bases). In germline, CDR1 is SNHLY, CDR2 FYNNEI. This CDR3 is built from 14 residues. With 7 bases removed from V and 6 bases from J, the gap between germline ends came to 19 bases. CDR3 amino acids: CASTRDSGRLEQYF. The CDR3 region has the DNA TGTGCCAGCACTCGGGACTCCGGGCGGCTCGAGCAGTACTTC.

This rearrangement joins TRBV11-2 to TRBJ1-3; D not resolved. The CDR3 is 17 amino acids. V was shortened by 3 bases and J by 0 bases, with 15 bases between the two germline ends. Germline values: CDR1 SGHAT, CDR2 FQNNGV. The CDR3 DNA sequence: TGTGCCAGCAGCTTTGGGCTAACCTCGCGCTCTGGAAACACCATATATTTT. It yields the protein CASSFGLTSRSGNTIYF.

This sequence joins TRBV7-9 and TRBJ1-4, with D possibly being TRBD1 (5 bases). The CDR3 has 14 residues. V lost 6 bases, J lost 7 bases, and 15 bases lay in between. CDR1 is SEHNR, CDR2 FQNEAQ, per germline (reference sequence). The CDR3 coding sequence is TGTGCCAGCAGTCTCAGGGATTTCGGTGAAAAACTGTTTTTT. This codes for CASSLRDFGEKLFF.

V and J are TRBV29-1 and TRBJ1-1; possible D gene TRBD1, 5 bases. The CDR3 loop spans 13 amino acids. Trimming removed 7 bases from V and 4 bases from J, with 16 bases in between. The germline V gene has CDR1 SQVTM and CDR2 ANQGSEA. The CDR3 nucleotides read TGCAGCGACGGGACCCCCCGGTCCACTGAAGCTTTCTTT. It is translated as CSDGTPRSTEAFF.

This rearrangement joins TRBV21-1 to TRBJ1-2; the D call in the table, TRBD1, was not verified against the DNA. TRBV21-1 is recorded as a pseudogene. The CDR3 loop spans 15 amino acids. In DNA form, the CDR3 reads TGTGCCAGCAGCATTCGGACAGGGGAGGGCTATGGCTACACCTTC. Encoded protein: CASSIRTGEGYGYTF.

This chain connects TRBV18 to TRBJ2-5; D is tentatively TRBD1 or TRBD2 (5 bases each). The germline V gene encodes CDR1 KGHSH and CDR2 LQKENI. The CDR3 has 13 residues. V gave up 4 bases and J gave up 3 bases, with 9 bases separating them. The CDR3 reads CASSLGTEETQYF. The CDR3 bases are TGTGCCAGCTCACTTGGGACCGAAGAGACCCAGTACTTC. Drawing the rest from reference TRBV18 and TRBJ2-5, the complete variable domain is NAGVMQNPRHLVRRRGQEARLRCSPMKGHSHVYWYRQLPEEGLKFMVYLQKENIIDESGMPKERFSAEFPKEGPSILRIQQVVRGDSAAYFCASSLGTEETQYFGPGTRLLVL.

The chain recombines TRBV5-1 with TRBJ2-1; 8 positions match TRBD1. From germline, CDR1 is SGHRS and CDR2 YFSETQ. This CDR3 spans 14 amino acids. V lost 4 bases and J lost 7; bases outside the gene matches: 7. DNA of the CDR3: TGCGCCAGCAGCGTCAACACAGGGGGAAATGAGCAGTTCTTC. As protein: CASSVNTGGNEQFF.

The CDR3 sequence is CASSPSWGTFQHF. The CDR3 coding sequence is TGTGCCAGCTCACCCTCATGGGGTACGTTCCAGCATTTT. The chain couples TRBV18 to TRBJ1-5; D gene ambiguous. This CDR3 spans 13 amino acids. V shed 3 bases and J shed 12 bases, with 15 bases lying between them. CDR1 KGHSH and CDR2 LQKENI come from the germline V gene.

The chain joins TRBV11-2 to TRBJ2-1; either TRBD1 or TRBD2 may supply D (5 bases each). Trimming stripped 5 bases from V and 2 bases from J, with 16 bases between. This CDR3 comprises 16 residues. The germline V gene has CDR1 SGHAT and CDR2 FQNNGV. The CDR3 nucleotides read TGTGCCAGCAGCACGTCAGGGCTAGCCCCCTACAATGAGCAGTTCTTC. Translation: CASSTSGLAPYNEQFF.

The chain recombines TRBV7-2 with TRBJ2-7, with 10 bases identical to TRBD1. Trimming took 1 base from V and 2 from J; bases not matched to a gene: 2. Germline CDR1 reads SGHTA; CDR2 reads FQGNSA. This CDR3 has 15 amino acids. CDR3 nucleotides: TGTGCCAGCAGCTTAGGGGGGACAGGGGCCTACGAGCAGTACTTC. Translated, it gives CASSLGGTGAYEQYF. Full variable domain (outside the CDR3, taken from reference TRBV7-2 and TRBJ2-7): GAGVSQSPSNKVTEKGKDVELRCDPISGHTALYWYRQSLGQGLEFLIYFQGNSAPDKSGLPSDRFSAERTGGSVSTLTIQRTQQEDSAVYLCASSLGGTGAYEQYFGPGTRLTVT.

The CDR3: CASSLSGFNTEAFF. The CDR3 nucleotides read TGCGCCAGCAGCTTGTCCGGGTTTAACACTGAAGCTTTCTTT. V is TRBV5-1 and J is TRBJ1-1, with D hard to call. Germline-derived CDR1 and CDR2 are SGHRS and YFSETQ. V lost 1 base and J lost 2, with 9 bases in between. There are 14 residues in the CDR3. The variable domain in full, completed from reference TRBV5-1 and TRBJ1-1, reads KAGVTQTPRYLIKTRGQQVTLSCSPISGHRSVSWYQQTPGQGLQFLFEYFSETQRNKGNFPGRFSGRQFSNSRSEMNVSTLELGDSALYLCASSLSGFNTEAFFGQGTRLTVV.

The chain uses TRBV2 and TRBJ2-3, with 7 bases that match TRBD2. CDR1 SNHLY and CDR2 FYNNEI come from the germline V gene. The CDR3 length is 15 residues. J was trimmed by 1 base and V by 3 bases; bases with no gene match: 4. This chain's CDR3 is CASSENSGRTDTQYF. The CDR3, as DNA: TGTGCCAGCAGTGAGAATAGCGGGCGCACAGATACGCAGTATTTT.